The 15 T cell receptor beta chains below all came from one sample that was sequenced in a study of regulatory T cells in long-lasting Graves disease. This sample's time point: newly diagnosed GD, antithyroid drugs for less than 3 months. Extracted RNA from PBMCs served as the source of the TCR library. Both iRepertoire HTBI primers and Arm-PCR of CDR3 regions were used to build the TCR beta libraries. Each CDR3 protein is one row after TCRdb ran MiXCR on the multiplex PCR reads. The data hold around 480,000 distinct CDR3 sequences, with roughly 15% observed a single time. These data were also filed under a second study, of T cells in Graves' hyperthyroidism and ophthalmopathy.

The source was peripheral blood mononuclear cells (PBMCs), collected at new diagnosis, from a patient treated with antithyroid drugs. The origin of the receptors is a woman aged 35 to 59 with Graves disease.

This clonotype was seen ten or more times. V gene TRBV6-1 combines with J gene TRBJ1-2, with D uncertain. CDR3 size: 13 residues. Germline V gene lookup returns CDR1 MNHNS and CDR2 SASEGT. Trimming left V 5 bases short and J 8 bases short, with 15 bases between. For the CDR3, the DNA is TGTGCCAGCAGTCCACACCCAACAAGGGGCTACACCTTC. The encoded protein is CASSPHPTRGYTF.

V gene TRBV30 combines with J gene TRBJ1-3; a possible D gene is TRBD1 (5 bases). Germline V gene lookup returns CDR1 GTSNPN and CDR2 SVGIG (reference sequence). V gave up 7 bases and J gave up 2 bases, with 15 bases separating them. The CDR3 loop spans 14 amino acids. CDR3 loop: CASLVGAAGNTIYF. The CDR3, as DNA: TGTGCCTCCCTTGTAGGGGCGGCTGGAAACACCATATATTTT.

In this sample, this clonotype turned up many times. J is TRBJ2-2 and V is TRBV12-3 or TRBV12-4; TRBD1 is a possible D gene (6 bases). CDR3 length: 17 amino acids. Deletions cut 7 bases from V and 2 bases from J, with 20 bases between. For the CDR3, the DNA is TGTGCCAGCAAATTTCAGGATGACAGGCCTAACACCGGGGAGCTGTTTTTT. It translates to CASKFQDDRPNTGELFF.

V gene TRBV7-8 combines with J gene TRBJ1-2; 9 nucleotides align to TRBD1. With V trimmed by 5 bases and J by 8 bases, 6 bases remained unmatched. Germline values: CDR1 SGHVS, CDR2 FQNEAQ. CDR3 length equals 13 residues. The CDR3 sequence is CASSQQGAEGYTF. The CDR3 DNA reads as TGTGCCAGCAGCCAACAGGGGGCTGAGGGCTACACCTTC.

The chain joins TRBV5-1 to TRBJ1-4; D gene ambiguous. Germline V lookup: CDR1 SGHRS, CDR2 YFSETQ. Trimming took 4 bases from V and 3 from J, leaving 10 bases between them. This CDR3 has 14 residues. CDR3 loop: CASSASRANEKLFF. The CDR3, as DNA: TGCGCCAGCAGCGCGAGTAGGGCTAATGAAAAACTGTTTTTT.

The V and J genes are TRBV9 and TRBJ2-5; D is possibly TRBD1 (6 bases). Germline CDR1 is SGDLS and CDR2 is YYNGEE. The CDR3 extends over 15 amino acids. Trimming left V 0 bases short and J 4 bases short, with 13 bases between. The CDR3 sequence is CASSVGTDVGETQYF. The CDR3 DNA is TGTGCCAGCAGCGTAGGGACAGATGTTGGAGAGACCCAGTACTTC.

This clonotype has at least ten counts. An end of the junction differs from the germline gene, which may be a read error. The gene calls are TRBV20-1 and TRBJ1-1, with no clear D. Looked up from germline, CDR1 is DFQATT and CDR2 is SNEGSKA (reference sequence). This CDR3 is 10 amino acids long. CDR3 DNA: TGCAGTGTTAGACTGACTGAAGCTTTCTTT. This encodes CSVRLTEAFF.

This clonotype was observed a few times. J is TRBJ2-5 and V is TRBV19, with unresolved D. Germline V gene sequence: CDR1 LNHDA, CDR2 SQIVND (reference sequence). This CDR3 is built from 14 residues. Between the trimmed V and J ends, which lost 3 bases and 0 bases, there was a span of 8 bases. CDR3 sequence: CASSIQINQETQYF. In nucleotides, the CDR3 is TGTGCCAGTAGTATTCAGATCAACCAAGAGACCCAGTACTTC.

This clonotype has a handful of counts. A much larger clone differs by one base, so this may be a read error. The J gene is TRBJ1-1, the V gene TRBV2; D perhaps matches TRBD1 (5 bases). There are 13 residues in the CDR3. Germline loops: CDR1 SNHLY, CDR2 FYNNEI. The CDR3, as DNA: TGTGCCAGCAGTGACGCAGGGAACACTGAAGCTCTCTTT. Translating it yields CASSDAGNTEALF.

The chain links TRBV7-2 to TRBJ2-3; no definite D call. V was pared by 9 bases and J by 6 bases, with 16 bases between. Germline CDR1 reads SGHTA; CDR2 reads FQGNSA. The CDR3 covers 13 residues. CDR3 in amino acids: CASSSRIGDTQYF. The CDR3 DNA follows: TGTGCCAGTAGTTCCAGAATCGGGGATACGCAGTATTTT.

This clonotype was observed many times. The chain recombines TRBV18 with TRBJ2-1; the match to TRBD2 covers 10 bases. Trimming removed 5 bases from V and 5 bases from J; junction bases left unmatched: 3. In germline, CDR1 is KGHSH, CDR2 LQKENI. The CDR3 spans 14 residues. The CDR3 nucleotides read TGTGCCAGCTCATCTAGCGGGGGCAACAATGAGCAGTTCTTC. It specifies CASSSSGGNNEQFF.

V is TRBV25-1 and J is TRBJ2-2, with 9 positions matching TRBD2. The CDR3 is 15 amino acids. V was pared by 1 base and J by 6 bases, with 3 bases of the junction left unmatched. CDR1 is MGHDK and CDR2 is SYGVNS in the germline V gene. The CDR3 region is CASSESKRGAGELFF. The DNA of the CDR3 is TGTGCCAGCAGTGAATCTAAGCGGGGGGCCGGGGAGCTGTTTTTT.

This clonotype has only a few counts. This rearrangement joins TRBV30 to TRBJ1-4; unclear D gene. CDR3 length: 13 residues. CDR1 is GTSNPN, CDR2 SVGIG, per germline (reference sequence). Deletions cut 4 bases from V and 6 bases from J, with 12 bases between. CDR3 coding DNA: TGTGCCTGGACGAGGGCTGAGGATGAAAAACTGTTTTTT. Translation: CAWTRAEDEKLFF.

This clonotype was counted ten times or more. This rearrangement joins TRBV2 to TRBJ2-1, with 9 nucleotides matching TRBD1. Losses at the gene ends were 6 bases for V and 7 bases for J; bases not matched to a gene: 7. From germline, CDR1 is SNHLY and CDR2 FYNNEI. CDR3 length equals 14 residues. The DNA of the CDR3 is TGTGCCAGCAGAACAGGGGGCATGGTGAATGAGCAGTTCTTC. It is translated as CASRTGGMVNEQFF. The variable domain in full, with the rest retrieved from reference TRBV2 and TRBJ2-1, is EPEVTQTPSHQVTQMGQEVILRCVPISNHLYFYWYRQILGQKVEFLVSFYNNEISEKSEIFDDQFSVERPDGSNFTLKIRSTKLEDSAMYFCASRTGGMVNEQFFGPGTRLTVL.

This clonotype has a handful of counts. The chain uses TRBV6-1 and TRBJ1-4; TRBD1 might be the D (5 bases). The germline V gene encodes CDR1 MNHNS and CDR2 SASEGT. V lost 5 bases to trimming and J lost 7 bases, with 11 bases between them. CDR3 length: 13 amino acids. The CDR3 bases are TGTGCCAGCAGTCCAGGGAGTCCTGAAAAACTGTTTTTT. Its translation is CASSPGSPEKLFF.